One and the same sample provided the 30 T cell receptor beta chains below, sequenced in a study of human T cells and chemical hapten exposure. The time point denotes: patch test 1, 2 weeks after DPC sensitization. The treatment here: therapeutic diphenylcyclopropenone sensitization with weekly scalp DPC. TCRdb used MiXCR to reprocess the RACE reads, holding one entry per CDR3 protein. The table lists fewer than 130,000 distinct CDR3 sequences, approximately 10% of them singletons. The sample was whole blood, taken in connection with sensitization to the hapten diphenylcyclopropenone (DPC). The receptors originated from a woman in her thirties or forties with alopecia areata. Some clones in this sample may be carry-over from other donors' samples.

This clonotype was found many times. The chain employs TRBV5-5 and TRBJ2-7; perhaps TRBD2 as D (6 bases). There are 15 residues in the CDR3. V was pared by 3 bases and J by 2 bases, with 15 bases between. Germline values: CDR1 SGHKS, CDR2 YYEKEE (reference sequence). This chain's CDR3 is CASSSAGKGPYEQYF. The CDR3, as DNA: TGTGCCAGCAGCTCCGCGGGGAAAGGGCCCTACGAGCAGTACTTC.

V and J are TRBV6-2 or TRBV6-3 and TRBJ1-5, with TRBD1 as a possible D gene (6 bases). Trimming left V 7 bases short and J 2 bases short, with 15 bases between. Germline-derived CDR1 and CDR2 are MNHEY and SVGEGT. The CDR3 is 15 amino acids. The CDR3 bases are TGTGCCAGCATCCCCCAGGGGTCGGGCAATCAGCCCCAGCATTTT. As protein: CASIPQGSGNQPQHF.

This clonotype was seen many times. In DNA, the CDR3 is TGTGCCGCCGCCCCGGGACAGGGCCGGAATGAGCAGTTCTTC. It codes for CAAAPGQGRNEQFF. The rearrangement joins TRBV10-3 to TRBJ2-1, with TRBD1 identical over 9 bases. The CDR3 extends over 14 amino acids. V shed 11 bases and J 7 bases; nucleotides not matched to a gene: 12. The V gene's germline CDR1 is ENHRY and CDR2 SYGVKD.

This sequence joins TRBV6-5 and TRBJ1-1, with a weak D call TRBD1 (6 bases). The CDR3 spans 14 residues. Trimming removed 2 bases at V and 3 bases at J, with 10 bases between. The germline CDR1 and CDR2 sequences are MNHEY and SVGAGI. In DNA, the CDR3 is TGTGCCAGCAGTTACGGGGGGGGCTACACTGAAGCTTTCTTT. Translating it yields CASSYGGGYTEAFF.

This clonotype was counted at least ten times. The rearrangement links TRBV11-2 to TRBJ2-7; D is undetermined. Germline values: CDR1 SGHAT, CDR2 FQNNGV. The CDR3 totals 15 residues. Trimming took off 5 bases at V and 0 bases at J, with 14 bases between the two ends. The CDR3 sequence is CASSPLTVSSYEQYF. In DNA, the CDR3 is TGTGCCAGCAGCCCTCTGACGGTGAGCTCCTACGAGCAGTACTTC.

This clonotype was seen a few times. This chain's CDR3 is CSARDSGGRTEQFF. The CDR3 DNA reads TGCAGTGCTAGAGATAGCGGGGGGAGAACTGAGCAGTTCTTC. The rearrangement links TRBV20-1 to TRBJ2-1; 10 bases fit TRBD2. CDR1 is DFQATT, CDR2 SNEGSKA, per germline (reference sequence). This CDR3 is 14 amino acids long. Trimming removed 0 bases from V and 9 bases from J; junction bases left unmatched: 5.

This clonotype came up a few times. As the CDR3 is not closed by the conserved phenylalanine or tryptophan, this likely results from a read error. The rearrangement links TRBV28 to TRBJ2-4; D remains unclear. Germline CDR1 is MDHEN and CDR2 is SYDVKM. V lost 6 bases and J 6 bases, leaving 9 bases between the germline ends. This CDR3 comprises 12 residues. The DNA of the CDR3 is TGTGCCAGCAGGAACCAAGGAAACATTCAGTACTCC. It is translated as CASRNQGNIQYS.

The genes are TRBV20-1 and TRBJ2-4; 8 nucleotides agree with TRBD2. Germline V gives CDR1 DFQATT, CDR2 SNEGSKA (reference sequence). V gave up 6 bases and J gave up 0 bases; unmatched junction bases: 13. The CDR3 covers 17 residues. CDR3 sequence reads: CSAPVVAGPVAKNIQYF. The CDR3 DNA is TGCAGTGCCCCGGTGGTAGCGGGACCCGTAGCCAAAAACATTCAGTACTTC.

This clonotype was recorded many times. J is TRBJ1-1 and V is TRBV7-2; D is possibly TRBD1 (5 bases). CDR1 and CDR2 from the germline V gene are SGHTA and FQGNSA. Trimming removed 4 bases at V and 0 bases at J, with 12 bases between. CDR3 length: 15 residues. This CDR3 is CASSSSRGVNTEAFF. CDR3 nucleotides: TGTGCCAGCAGCTCGTCGAGAGGGGTGAACACTGAAGCTTTCTTT.

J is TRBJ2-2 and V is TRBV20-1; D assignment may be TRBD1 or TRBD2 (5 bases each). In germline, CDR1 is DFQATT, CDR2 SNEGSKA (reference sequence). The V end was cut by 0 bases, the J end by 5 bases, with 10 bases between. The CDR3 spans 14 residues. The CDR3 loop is CSARERAGTGELFF. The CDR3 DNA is TGCAGTGCTAGAGAGAGGGCAGGGACCGGGGAGCTGTTTTTT.

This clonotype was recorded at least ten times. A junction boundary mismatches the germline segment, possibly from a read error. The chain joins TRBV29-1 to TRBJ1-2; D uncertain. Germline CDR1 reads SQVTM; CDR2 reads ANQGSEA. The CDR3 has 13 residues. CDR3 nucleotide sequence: TGCAGCGCAATGCCCGCCCCGAACTCTGGCTACACCTTC. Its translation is CSAMPAPNSGYTF.

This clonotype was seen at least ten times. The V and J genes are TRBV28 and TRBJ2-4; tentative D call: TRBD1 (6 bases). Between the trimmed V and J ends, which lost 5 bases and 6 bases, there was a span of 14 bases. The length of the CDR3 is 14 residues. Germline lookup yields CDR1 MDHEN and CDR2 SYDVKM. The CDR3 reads CASSRGQPPNIQYF. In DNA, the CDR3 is TGTGCCAGCAGTCGCGGACAGCCCCCAAACATTCAGTACTTC.

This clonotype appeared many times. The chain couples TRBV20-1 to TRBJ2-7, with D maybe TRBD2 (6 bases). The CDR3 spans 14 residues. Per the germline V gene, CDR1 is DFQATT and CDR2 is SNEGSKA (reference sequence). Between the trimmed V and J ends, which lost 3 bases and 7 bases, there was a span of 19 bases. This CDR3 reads CSASAPGAAGEQYF. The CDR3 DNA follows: TGCAGTGCTAGTGCTCCCGGGGCGGCGGGGGAGCAGTACTTC.

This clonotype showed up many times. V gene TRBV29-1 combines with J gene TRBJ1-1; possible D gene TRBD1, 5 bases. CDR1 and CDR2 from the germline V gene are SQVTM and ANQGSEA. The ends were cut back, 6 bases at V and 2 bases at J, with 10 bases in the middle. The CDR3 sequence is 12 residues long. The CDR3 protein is CSVKQANTEAFF. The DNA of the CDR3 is TGCAGCGTCAAACAGGCTAACACTGAAGCTTTCTTT.

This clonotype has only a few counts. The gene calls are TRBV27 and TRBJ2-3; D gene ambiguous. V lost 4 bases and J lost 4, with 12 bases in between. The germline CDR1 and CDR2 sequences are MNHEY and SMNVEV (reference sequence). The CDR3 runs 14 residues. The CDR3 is CASSSRVLADTQYF. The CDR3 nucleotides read TGTGCCAGCAGTTCCCGGGTGCTCGCAGATACGCAGTATTTT.

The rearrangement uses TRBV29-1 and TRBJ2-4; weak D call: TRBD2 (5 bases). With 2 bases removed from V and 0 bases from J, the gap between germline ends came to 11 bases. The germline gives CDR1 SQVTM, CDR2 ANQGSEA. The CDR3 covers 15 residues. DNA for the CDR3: TGCAGCGTTGAATCGTTCGGACTAGCCAAAAACATTCAGTACTTC. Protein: CSVESFGLAKNIQYF.

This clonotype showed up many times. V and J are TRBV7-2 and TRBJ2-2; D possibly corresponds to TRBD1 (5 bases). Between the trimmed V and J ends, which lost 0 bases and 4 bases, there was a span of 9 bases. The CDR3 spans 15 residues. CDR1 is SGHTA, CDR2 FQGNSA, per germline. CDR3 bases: TGTGCCAGCAGCTTAGCCAGGGCCACCACCGGGGAGCTGTTTTTT. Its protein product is CASSLARATTGELFF.

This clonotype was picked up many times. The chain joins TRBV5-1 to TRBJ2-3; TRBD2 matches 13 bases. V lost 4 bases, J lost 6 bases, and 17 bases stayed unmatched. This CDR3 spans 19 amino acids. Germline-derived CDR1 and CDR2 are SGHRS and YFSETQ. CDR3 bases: TGCGCCAGCAGCCCAGCCGGGACTAGCGGGACCCGGGGCGTGGATACGCAGTATTTT. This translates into CASSPAGTSGTRGVDTQYF.

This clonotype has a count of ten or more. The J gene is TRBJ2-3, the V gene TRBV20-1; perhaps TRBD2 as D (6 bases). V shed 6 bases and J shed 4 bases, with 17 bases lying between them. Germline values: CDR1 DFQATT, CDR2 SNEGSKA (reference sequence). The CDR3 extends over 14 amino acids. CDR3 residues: CSARGSGAPDTQYF. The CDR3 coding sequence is TGCAGTGCCCGGGGGTCAGGAGCCCCAGATACGCAGTATTTT.

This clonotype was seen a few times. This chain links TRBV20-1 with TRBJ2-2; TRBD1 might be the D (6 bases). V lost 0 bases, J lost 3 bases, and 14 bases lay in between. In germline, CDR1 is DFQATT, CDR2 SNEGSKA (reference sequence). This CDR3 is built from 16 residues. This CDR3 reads CSARDLPGVDTGELFF. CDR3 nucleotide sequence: TGCAGTGCTAGAGATCTACCAGGGGTCGACACCGGGGAGCTGTTTTTT.

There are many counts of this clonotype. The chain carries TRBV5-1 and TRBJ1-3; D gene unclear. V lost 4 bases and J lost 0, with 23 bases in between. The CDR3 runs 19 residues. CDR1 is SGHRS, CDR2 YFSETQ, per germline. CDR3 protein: CASSSGRSPEMSSGNTIYF. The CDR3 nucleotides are TGCGCCAGCAGCAGTGGACGGAGCCCTGAAATGAGCTCTGGAAACACCATATATTTT. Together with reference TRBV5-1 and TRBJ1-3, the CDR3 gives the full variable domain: KAGVTQTPRYLIKTRGQQVTLSCSPISGHRSVSWYQQTPGQGLQFLFEYFSETQRNKGNFPGRFSGRQFSNSRSEMNVSTLELGDSALYLCASSSGRSPEMSSGNTIYFGEGSWLTVV.

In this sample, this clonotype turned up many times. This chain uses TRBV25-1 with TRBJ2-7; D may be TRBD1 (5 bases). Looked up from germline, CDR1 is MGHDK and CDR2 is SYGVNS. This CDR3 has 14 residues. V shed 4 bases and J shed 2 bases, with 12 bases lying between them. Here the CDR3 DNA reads TGTGCCAGCAGTGCCGTAGACAGTCCCTACGAGCAGTACTTC. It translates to CASSAVDSPYEQYF.

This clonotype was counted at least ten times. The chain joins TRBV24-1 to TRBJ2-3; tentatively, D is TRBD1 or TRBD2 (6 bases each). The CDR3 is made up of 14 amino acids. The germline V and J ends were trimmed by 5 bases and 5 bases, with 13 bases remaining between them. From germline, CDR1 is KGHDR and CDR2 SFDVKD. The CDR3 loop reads CATSGSGGGDTQYF. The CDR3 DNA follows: TGTGCCACCAGTGGATCAGGAGGGGGAGATACGCAGTATTTT.

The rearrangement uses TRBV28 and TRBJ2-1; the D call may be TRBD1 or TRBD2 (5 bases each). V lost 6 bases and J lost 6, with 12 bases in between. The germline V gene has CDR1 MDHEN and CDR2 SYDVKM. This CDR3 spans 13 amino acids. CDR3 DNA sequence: TGTGCCAGCAGGGGGGTCCCCCTCAATGAGCAGTTCTTC. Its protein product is CASRGVPLNEQFF. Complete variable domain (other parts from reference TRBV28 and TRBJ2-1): DVKVTQSSRYLVKRTGEKVFLECVQDMDHENMFWYRQDPGLGLRLIYFSYDVKMKEKGDIPEGYSVSREKKERFSLILESASTNQTSMYLCASRGVPLNEQFFGPGTRLTVL.

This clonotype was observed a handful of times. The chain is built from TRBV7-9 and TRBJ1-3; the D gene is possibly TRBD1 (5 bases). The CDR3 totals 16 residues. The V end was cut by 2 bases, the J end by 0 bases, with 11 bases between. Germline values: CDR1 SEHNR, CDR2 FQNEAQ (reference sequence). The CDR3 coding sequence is TGTGCCAGCAGCTTACCCGCAGGGAGCTCTGGAAACACCATATATTTT. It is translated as CASSLPAGSSGNTIYF.

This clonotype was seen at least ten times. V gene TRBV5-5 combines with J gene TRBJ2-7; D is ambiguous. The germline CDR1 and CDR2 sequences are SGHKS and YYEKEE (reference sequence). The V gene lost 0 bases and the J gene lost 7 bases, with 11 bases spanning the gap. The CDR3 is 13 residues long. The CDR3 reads CASSLAIRGEQYF. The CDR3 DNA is TGTGCCAGCAGCTTGGCGATCCGTGGGGAGCAGTACTTC.

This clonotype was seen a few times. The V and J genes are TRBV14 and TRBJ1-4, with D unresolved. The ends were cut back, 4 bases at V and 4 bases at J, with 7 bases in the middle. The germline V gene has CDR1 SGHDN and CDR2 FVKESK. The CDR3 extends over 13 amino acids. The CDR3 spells CASSRGLNEKLFF. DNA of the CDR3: TGTGCCAGCAGCCGAGGCCTTAATGAAAAACTGTTTTTT. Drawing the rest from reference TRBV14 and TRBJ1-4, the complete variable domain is EAGVTQFPSHSVIEKGQTVTLRCDPISGHDNLYWYRRVMGKEIKFLLHFVKESKQDESGMPNNRFLAERTGGTYSTLKVQPAELEDSGVYFCASSRGLNEKLFFGSGTQLSVL.

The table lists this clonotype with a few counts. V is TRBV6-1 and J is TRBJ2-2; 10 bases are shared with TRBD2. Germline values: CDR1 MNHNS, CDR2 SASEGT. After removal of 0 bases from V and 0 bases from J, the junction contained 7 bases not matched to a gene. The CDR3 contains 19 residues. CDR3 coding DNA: TGTGCCAGCAGTGAAGCGCTTCGGACTAGCGGTACGAACACCGGGGAGCTGTTTTTT. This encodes CASSEALRTSGTNTGELFF.

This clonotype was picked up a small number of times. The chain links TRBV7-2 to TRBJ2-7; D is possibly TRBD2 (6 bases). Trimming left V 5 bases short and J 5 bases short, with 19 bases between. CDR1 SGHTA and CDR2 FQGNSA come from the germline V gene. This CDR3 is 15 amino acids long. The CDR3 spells CASSPDGRGTHEQYF. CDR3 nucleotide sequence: TGTGCCAGCAGCCCCGACGGTCGCGGGACCCACGAGCAGTACTTC.

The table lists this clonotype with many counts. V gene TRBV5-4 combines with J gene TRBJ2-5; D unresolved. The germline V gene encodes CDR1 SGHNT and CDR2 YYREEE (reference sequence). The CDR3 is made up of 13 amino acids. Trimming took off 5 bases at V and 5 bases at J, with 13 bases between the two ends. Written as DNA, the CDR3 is TGTGCCAGCAGTCGTGGGTCCGGGGAGACCCAGTACTTC. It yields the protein CASSRGSGETQYF.